One sample yielded the 8 T cell receptor beta chains listed below, sequenced in a study of CD8 T cells in ankylosing spondylitis. Study findings and constraints: Apparently characteristic of ankylosing spondylitis blood was a TCR beta motif (roughly eight highly homologous variants).

TCRdb ran MiXCR on the 5' RACE reads and lists one entry per CDR3 protein. The data contain 450,000 to 550,000 distinct CDR3 sequences, approximately 5.3% of them singletons. These TCRs' antigens remain unknown. What was sequenced was blood, either unsorted or a sorted T cell fraction (not recorded which). The receptors stem from a male donor with ankylosing spondylitis.

This clonotype was recorded many times. The chain links TRBV20-1 to TRBJ2-5; maybe TRBD1 (5 bases). Germline lookup yields CDR1 DFQATT and CDR2 SNEGSKA (reference sequence). The CDR3 consists of 13 residues. V was trimmed by 1 base and J by 3 bases, leaving 9 bases between them. The CDR3 is CSARGVGEETQYF. The CDR3 coding sequence is TGCAGTGCTAGAGGGGTAGGGGAAGAGACCCAGTACTTC.

This clonotype was detected ten times or more. The chain recombines TRBV28 with TRBJ2-7; 11 bases align to TRBD2. The CDR3 is 15 residues long. In germline, CDR1 is MDHEN, CDR2 SYDVKM. The trim removed 2 bases at V and 4 bases at J, leaving 4 bases unmatched. DNA for the CDR3: TGTGCCAGCAGTTTAAGACTAGCGGGGTTGTACGAGCAGTACTTC. Its translation: CASSLRLAGLYEQYF. The full variable domain, its missing parts supplied by reference TRBV28 and TRBJ2-7, is DVKVTQSSRYLVKRTGEKVFLECVQDMDHENMFWYRQDPGLGLRLIYFSYDVKMKEKGDIPEGYSVSREKKERFSLILESASTNQTSMYLCASSLRLAGLYEQYFGPGTRLTVT.

The chain is built from TRBV5-1 and TRBJ2-2, with D perhaps matching TRBD1 (5 bases). The V end was cut by 0 bases, the J end by 4 bases, with 13 bases between. The V gene's germline CDR1 is SGHRS and CDR2 YFSETQ. The CDR3 has 16 amino acids. The CDR3 DNA reads TGCGCCAGCAGCTTGGTTGTGGGGCCCCTCACCGGGGAGCTGTTTTTT. It specifies CASSLVVGPLTGELFF.

The chain links TRBV12-3 or TRBV12-4 to TRBJ2-7, with 8 bases aligning to TRBD1. Trimming took 3 bases from V and 1 from J; bases not matched to a gene: 8. The CDR3 has 16 amino acids. CDR3 nucleotides: TGTGCCAGCAGTTTGCCAGGGGGCAAGAGGTCCTACGAGCAGTACTTC. Translated, it gives CASSLPGGKRSYEQYF.

This clonotype was seen repeatedly, ten times or more. The V gene is TRBV5-6, the J gene TRBJ2-3; D may be TRBD2 (5 bases). Trimming took off 1 base at V and 6 bases at J, with 12 bases between the two ends. Germline CDR1 reads SGHDT; CDR2 reads YYEEEE. CDR3 size: 14 residues. CDR3 amino acids: CASSLFVRGDTQYF. Written as DNA, the CDR3 is TGTGCCAGCAGCTTGTTTGTCCGCGGGGATACGCAGTATTTT.

Many counts were recorded for this clonotype. The V and J genes are TRBV7-9 and TRBJ2-3; tentative D call: TRBD1 (5 bases). Germline V gene sequence: CDR1 SEHNR, CDR2 FQNEAQ (reference sequence). The CDR3 is made up of 15 amino acids. The V and J ends lost 3 bases and 4 bases respectively, with 14 bases between them. This chain's CDR3 is CASSFVVSRADTQYF. The CDR3 DNA follows: TGTGCCAGCAGCTTCGTAGTAAGCAGGGCAGATACGCAGTATTTT.

This clonotype occurred many times. V usage is TRBV6-2 or TRBV6-3 and J usage is TRBJ2-7, with D perhaps being TRBD1 or TRBD2 (5 bases each). The length of the CDR3 is 14 residues. Germline V lookup: CDR1 MNHEY, CDR2 SVGEGT. V was shortened by 3 bases and J by 1 base, with 10 bases between the two germline ends. CDR3 nucleotides: TGTGCCAGCAGTTATTTCGGGGCGTCCTACGAGCAGTACTTC. It yields the protein CASSYFGASYEQYF.

There are a few counts of this clonotype. CDR3 sequence reads: CAISEGPGGEQYF. For the CDR3, the DNA is TGTGCCATCAGTGAAGGACCGGGCGGCGAGCAGTACTTC. The chain carries TRBV10-3 and TRBJ2-7; no firm D call. The CDR3 spans 13 residues. Germline lookup yields CDR1 ENHRY and CDR2 SYGVKD. V dropped 3 bases and J dropped 6 bases, with 12 bases sitting between them.